This T cell receptor beta chain appears in the sequencing data of a study of blood T cells in healthy people across ages (dated by TCRdb to about 2015). Regarding the research as a whole: Template switching captured roughly one uniquely barcoded TCR beta cDNA molecule per two T cells in model experiments. Using deep sequencing normalized with unique cDNA molecular identifiers, the study measured how TCR beta repertoire diversity changes with age. To avoid experimental bias, donors of different ages were spread randomly across the sequencing lanes. Two additional independent replicas of 1 million unique cDNA reads from the same blood draw were analyzed for two donors (one aged 18 to 29 and one aged 80 or older). Donors were grouped into four age groups: young (average roughly 17 years), middle-aged (approximately 41), aged (around 60) and long-lived (about 82).

From cysteine to phenylalanine, the CDR3 is 13 amino acids long. Just the 39-base CDR3 DNA is kept, in frame starting at base 1. Via the germline V gene, CDR1 is SQVTM and CDR2 ANQGSEA. Trimming costs V 2 bases and J 8 bases, and their ends lie 12 bases apart. Notes on this clonotype: Its antigen is unknown. No base quality values were provided; no much bigger clone lies one nucleotide off.

The donors were about 40 Caucasian individuals from Russia, aged roughly 6 to 100 years, who were systemically healthy. Each donor gave approximately 9.4 milliliters of peripheral blood, drawn into EDTA-treated Vacutainer tubes. PBMCs were isolated by Ficoll-Paque density-gradient centrifugation, with at least 6.5 million obtained per sample. Trizol reagent was used to extract total RNA from the PBMCs, yielding at least 5 micrograms per sample. For every donor, flow cytometry on a PBMC aliquot measured the percentage of naive CD45RAhigh/CD27high T cells. Receptors were amplified or captured by 5' RACE. Data came from an Illumina HiSeq 2500. A second roughly 6 to 11 cycle PCR used a sample-barcoded 5' primer and a J-beta primer mix. A unique molecular identifier was introduced onto each TCR beta cDNA molecule by a template-switch 5' adaptor carrying 12 random nucleotides. Each sample yielded at least 3 million CDR3-containing paired-end reads. All of the RNA was converted into first-strand cDNA using the Mint cDNA synthesis kit, with a TRBC-specific oligonucleotide serving as the primer. After uracil-DNA glycosylase treatment, a first 18-cycle PCR used universal primers M1SS and BC2_uni_R on all cDNA. In the source study's methods: Each sample was normalized by randomly selecting 1 million high-quality reads, each carrying a distinct molecular identifier. Instead of being binned into consensus sequences, reads with shared molecular identifiers were discarded. MiTCR, with a Q25 quality threshold and the strictest error-elimination algorithm, was used for CDR3 identification, clonotype clustering and error correction. A nonparametric unseen species model using Euler transformation provided a lower-bound estimate of total TCR beta diversity. TCRdb ran its own pipeline on the public reads, namely fastp trimming at Q25 and MiXCR clone calling, and kept in-frame beta chains. One record per CDR3 amino acid sequence lists the most common genes and DNA. TCRdb's processing, not the authors' own work, is the source of the V and J calls. The sample table holds about 970,000 distinct CDR3 sequences, of which about 53% were seen once. The top ten hold roughly 23% of the sample.

Overall results and qualifications from the work: Since profiling was done on bulk unsorted PBMCs, naive and antigen-experienced compartments could not be conclusively compared. Observed TCR beta diversity per million T cells fell roughly linearly with age, and a significant reduction was already apparent by age approximately 41. Compared with the aged group, the long-lived group had more naive CD4+ T cells, fewer expanded clones and increased TCR diversity, suggesting age selection. The CMV infection status of donors was not known, potentially confounding age-related changes in expanded clonotypes. A strong correlation was found between observed TCR beta diversity and the percentage of naive T cells measured by flow cytometry. Estimates of total diversity from one million sequenced T cells were regarded as lower bounds and underestimates.

The chain was built from TRBV29-1 and TRBJ1-4; the D gene is perhaps TRBD1, from 5 matching bases. The sequenced material came from blood. The sequence was obtained from a woman aged 60-75 years in good health. This receptor has the CDR3 CSVELQGVEKLFF. The DNA sequence follows: TGCAGCGTTGAACTTCAGGGAGTAGAAAAACTGTTTTTT.